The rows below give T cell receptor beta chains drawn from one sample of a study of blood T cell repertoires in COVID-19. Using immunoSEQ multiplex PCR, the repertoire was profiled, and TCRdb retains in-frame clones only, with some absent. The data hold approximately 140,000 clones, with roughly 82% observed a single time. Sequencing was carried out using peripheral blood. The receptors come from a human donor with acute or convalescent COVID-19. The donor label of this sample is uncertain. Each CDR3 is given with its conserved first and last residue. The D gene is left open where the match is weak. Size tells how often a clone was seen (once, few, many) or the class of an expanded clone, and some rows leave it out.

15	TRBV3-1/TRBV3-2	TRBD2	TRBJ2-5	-	CASTLAGGLWETQYF	TGTGCCAGCACCTTAGCGGGGGGGCTATGGGAGACCCAGTACTTC
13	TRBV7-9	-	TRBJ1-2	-	CASSLERSDGYTF	TGTGCCAGCAGCTTAGAGAGATCCGATGGCTACACCTTC
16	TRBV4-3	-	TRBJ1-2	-	CASSPEASTALSGYTF	TGCGCCAGCAGCCCCGAGGCGTCCACCGCACTCTCGGGCTACACCTTC
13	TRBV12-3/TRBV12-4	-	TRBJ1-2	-	CASSLTGSYGYTF	TGTGCCAGCAGTTTGACAGGAAGCTATGGCTACACCTTC
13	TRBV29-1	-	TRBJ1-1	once	CSVAGGLNTEAFF	TGCAGCGTTGCGGGGGGATTAAACACTGAAGCTTTCTTT
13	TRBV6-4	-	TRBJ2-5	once	CASSVSVQETQYF	TGTGCCAGCAGTGTTAGTGTGCAAGAGACCCAGTACTTC
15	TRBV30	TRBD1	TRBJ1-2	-	CAWNTPKTGNYGYTF	TGTGCCTGGAATACTCCTAAGACAGGGAACTATGGCTACACCTTC
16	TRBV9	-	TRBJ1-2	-	CASSPVVEPTIGGYTF	TGTGCCAGCAGCCCCGTGGTGGAGCCGACCATCGGGGGCTACACCTTC
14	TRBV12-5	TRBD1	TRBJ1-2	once	CASGKGQGDDGYTF	TGTGCTAGTGGTAAAGGACAGGGGGATGATGGCTACACCTTC
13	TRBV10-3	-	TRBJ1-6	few	CAISGGGNSPLHF	TGTGCCATCAGTGGGGGGGGTAATTCACCCCTCCACTTT
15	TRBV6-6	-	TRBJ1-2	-	CASSYLLTGPGGYTF	TGTGCCAGCAGTTACTTGTTGACAGGTCCGGGTGGCTACACCTTC
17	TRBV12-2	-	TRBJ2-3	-	CASRLEGEKLRADTQYF	TGTGCAAGTCGCTTAGAAGGGGAAAAACTCCGGGCGGATACGCAGTATTTT
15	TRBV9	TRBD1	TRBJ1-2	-	CASRDRTGSAYGYTF	TGTGCCAGCAGAGACCGGACAGGGAGCGCCTATGGCTACACCTTC
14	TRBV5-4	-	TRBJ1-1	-	CASSLSGMNTEAFF	TGTGCCAGCAGCTTATCGGGAATGAACACTGAAGCTTTCTTT
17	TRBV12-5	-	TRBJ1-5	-	CATLGRKTGWINQPQHF	TGTGCTACCCTGGGCCGGAAGACAGGTTGGATTAATCAGCCCCAGCATTTT